What follows is one TCR beta chain and its context. The antigen is undetermined. This sample was included in a study of spatial heterogeneity in lung cancer. Study findings and constraints: Whereas they appeared in blood less at follow-up, ubiquitous expanded tumor TCRs appeared there more at resection.

In TCRdb, the 5' RACE reads were re-called with MiXCR into one record per CDR3 protein. The table lists 40,000 to 45,000 distinct CDR3 sequences, roughly an eighth of them singletons, with 55% to 70% in the top ten. The time point: sample taken at primary tumor resection. Whole RNA, isolated from tumor, nontumor lung or frozen PBMC, was sequenced without prior sorting. From germline, CDR1 is SGHRS and CDR2 YFSETQ. The V gene end was trimmed by 0 bases and the J gene end by 6 bases; junction bases not matched to a gene: 5. This CDR3 is built from 15 residues. This receptor was taken from a male donor with early-stage non-small cell lung cancer. The sequencing here drew on PBMCs, taken at surgery. The chain is built from TRBV5-1 and TRBJ2-7; 11 positions match TRBD2. In nucleotides, the CDR3 is TGCGCCAGCAGCTTGGTTAGCGGGAGGGCCGGCGAGCAGTACTTC. Residues: CASSLVSGRAGEQYF.